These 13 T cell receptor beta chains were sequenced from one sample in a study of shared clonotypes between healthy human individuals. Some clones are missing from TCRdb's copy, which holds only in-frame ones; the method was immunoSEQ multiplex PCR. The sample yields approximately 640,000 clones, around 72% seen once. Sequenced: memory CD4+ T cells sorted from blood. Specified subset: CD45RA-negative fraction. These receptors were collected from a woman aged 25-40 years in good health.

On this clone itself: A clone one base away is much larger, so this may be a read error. DNA of the CDR3: TGTGCCAGCAGCGTACAGGGAAGCAATCAGCCCCAGCATTTT. Translating gives CASSVQGSNQPQHF. The gene calls are TRBV7-2 and TRBJ1-5; D perhaps matches TRBD1 (6 bases). Trimming pared 5 bases from V and 1 base from J, leaving 9 bases between. CDR3 size: 14 residues. The germline V gene encodes CDR1 SGHTA and CDR2 FQGNSA. Combining the CDR3 with reference TRBV7-2 and TRBJ1-5 gives the whole variable domain GAGVSQSPSNKVTEKGKDVELRCDPISGHTALYWYRQSLGQGLEFLIYFQGNSAPDKSGLPSDRFSAERTGGSVSTLTIQRTQQEDSAVYLCASSVQGSNQPQHFGDGTRLSIL.

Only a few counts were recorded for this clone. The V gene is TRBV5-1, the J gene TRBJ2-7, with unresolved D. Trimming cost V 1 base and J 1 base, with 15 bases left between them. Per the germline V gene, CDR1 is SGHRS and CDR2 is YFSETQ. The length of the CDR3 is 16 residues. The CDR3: CASSLNGRRSSYEQYF. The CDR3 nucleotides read TGCGCCAGCAGCTTGAATGGCAGGCGATCGTCCTACGAGCAGTACTTC.

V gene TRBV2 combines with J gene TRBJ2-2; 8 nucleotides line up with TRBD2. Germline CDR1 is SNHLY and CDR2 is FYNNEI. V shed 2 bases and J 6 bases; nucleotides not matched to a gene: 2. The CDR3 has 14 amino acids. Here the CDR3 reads CASSENGRAGELFF. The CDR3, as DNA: TGTGCCAGCAGTGAAAACGGGAGGGCCGGGGAGCTGTTTTTT. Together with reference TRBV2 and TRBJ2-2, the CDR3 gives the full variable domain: EPEVTQTPSHQVTQMGQEVILRCVPISNHLYFYWYRQILGQKVEFLVSFYNNEISEKSEIFDDQFSVERPDGSNFTLKIRSTKLEDSAMYFCASSENGRAGELFFGEGSRLTVL.

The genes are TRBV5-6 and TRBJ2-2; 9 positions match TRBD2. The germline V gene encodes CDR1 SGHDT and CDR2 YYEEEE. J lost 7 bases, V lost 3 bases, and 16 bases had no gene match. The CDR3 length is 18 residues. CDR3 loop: CASSSMASGTGLGGELFF. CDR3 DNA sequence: TGTGCCAGCAGCTCAATGGCTAGCGGGACTGGTCTGGGCGGGGAGCTGTTTTTT. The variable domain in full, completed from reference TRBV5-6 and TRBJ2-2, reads DAGVTQSPTHLIKTRGQQVTLRCSPKSGHDTVSWYQQALGQGPQFIFQYYEEEERQRGNFPDRFSGHQFPNYSSELNVNALLLGDSALYLCASSSMASGTGLGGELFFGEGSRLTVL.

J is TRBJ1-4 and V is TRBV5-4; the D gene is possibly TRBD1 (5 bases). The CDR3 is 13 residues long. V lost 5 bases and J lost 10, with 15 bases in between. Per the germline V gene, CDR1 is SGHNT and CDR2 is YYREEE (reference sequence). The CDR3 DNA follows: TGTGCCAGCAGTTGGGGCGACAGCCTAAAACTGTTTTTT. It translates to CASSWGDSLKLFF.

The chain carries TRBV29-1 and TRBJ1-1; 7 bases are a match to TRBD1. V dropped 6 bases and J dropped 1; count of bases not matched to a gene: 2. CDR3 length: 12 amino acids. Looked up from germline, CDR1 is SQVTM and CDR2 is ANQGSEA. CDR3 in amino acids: CSVNRGNTEAFF. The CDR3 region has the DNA TGCAGCGTGAACAGGGGGAACACTGAAGCTTTCTTT.

Written as DNA, the CDR3 is TGTGCCTGGGGGACTAGCGGGATCTCGGCCGGGGAGCTGTTTTTT. Residues: CAWGTSGISAGELFF. This chain links TRBV30 with TRBJ2-2, with 13 bases that match TRBD2. Trimming removed 5 bases from V and 6 bases from J; junction bases left unmatched: 6. Germline V lookup: CDR1 GTSNPN, CDR2 SVGIG (reference sequence). The CDR3 totals 15 residues.

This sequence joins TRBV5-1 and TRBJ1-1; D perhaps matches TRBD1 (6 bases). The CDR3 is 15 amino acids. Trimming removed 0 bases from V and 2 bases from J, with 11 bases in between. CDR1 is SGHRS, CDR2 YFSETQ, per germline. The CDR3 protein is CASSLGAGTNTEAFF. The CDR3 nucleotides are TGCGCCAGCAGCTTGGGGGCAGGGACAAACACTGAAGCTTTCTTT.

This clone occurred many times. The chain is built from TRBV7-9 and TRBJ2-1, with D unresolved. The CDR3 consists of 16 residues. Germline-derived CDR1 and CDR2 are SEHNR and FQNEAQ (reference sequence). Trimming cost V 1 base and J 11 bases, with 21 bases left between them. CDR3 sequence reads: CASSLDTAASTHQQFF. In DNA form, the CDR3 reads TGTGCCAGCAGCTTAGACACAGCTGCGTCCACCCACCAGCAGTTCTTC. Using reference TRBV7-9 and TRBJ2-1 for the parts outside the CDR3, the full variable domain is DTGVSQNPRHKITKRGQNVTFRCDPISEHNRLYWYRQTLGQGPEFLTYFQNEAQLEKSRLLSDRFSAERPKGSFSTLEIQRTEQGDSAMYLCASSLDTAASTHQQFFGPGTRLTVL.

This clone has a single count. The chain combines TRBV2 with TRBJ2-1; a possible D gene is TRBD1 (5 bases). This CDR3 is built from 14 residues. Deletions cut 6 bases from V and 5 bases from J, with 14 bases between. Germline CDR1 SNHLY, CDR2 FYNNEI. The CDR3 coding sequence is TGTGCCAGCAGGAGACAGCCCGAACACAATGAGCAGTTCTTC. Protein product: CASRRQPEHNEQFF.

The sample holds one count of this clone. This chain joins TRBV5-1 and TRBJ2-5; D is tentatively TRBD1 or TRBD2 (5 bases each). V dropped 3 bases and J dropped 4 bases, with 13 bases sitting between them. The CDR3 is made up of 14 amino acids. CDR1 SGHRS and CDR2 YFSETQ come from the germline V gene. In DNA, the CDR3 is TGCGCCAGCAGCTCGAGGGACGGAGGAGAGACCCAGTACTTC. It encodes CASSSRDGGETQYF.

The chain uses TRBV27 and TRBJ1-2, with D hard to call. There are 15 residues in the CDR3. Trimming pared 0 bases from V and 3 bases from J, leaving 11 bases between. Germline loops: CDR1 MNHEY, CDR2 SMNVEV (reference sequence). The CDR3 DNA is TGTGCCAGCAGTTTATCAGCAGGTGGTTACTATGGCTACACCTTC. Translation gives CASSLSAGGYYGYTF.

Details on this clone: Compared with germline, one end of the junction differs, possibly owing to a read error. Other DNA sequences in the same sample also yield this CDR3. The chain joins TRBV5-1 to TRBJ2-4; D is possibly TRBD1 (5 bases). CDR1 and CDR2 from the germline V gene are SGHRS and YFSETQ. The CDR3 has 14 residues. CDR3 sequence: CASSSGHSKNIQYF. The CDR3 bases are TGCGCCAGCAGCTCCGGACACAGCAAAAACATTCAGTATTTC.